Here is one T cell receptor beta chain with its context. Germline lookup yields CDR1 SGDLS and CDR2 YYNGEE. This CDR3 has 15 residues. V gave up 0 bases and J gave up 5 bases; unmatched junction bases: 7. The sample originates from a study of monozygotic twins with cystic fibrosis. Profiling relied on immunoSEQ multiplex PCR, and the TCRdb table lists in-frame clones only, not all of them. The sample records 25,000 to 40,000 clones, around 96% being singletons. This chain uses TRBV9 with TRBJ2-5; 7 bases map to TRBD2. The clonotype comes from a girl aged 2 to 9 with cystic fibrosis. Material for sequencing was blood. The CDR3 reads CASSVASGRRETQYF. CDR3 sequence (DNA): TGTGCCAGCAGCGTAGCTAGCGGACGCCGGGAGACCCAGTACTTC. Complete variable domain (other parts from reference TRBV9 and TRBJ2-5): DSGVTQTPKHLITATGQRVTLRCSPRSGDLSVYWYQQSLDQGLQFLIQYYNGEERAKGNILERFSAQQFPDLHSELNLSSLELGDSALYFCASSVASGRRETQYFGPGTRLLVL.